The 13 T cell receptor beta chains reported below all come from one sample, sequenced in a study of CD8+ T cells in alopecia areata. Once RNA had been extracted, it was reverse transcribed into cDNA to act as the sequencing template. Profiling relied on immunoSEQ multiplex PCR, and the TCRdb table lists in-frame clones only, not all of them. The sample includes 100,000 to 150,000 clones, less than 80% of them seen just once. The sample taken for sequencing was CD4+ T cells sorted from blood. These receptors all stem from a human donor in good health.

For this clone: As the CDR3 is not closed by the conserved phenylalanine or tryptophan, this likely results from a read error. The limits of the CDR3 on the DNA are not certain, so only TCRdb's listed CDR3 is given. This sequence joins TRBV20-1 and TRBJ1-1. The CDR3 sequence runs 9 residues, both termini included. The germline gives CDR1 DFQATT, CDR2 SNEGSKA (reference sequence). The CDR3 region is CSARSNRAG.

This chain joins TRBV30 and TRBJ1-6; TRBD1 is a possible D gene (5 bases). V lost 0 bases and J 12 bases, leaving 12 bases between the germline ends. The CDR3 is made up of 13 amino acids. The germline V gene has CDR1 GTSNPN and CDR2 SVGIG (reference sequence). The CDR3 is CAWSVGTLGPLHF. Written as DNA, the CDR3 is TGTGCCTGGAGTGTGGGGACCCTGGGACCCCTCCACTTT.

This clone was detected once. The chain is built from TRBV27 and TRBJ1-2; D is unclear. The V gene's germline CDR1 is MNHEY and CDR2 SMNVEV (reference sequence). The CDR3 consists of 13 residues. V gave up 4 bases and J gave up 2 bases, with 8 bases separating them. The CDR3 here is CASSSSRNYGYTF. CDR3 nucleotides: TGTGCCAGCAGTTCCTCAAGGAACTATGGCTACACCTTC.

This chain joins TRBV30 and TRBJ1-2, with 7 bases matching TRBD1. V lost 7 bases, J lost 7 bases, and 6 bases stayed unmatched. This CDR3 is 11 amino acids long. Germline assignment: CDR1 GTSNPN and CDR2 SVGIG (reference sequence). CDR3 residues: CASQGESGYTF. In DNA, the CDR3 is TGTGCCTCTCAGGGGGAAAGTGGCTACACCTTC.

The rearrangement joins TRBV29-1 to TRBJ2-1, with D hard to call. This CDR3 has 14 amino acids. Per the germline V gene, CDR1 is SQVTM and CDR2 is ANQGSEA. The ends were cut back, 7 bases at V and 2 bases at J, with 15 bases in the middle. CDR3: CSAIIAITYNEQFF. CDR3 coding DNA: TGCAGCGCTATCATAGCTATTACCTACAATGAGCAGTTCTTC.

CDR3 coding DNA: TGTGCCAGCAGCTTGCAGGGCTCGGATTCACCCCTCCACTTT. It specifies CASSLQGSDSPLHF. The chain is built from TRBV5-6 and TRBJ1-6, with D possibly TRBD1 on 5 matching bases. The germline CDR1 and CDR2 sequences are SGHDT and YYEEEE. This CDR3 is 14 amino acids long. Deletions cut 1 base from V and 8 bases from J, with 10 bases between. Combining the CDR3 with reference TRBV5-6 and TRBJ1-6 gives the whole variable domain DAGVTQSPTHLIKTRGQQVTLRCSPKSGHDTVSWYQQALGQGPQFIFQYYEEEERQRGNFPDRFSGHQFPNYSSELNVNALLLGDSALYLCASSLQGSDSPLHFGNGTRLTVT.

V is TRBV7-2 and J is TRBJ2-3, with 10 bases lining up with TRBD1. Germline V gene lookup returns CDR1 SGHTA and CDR2 FQGNSA. With V trimmed by 5 bases and J by 1 base, 6 bases remained unmatched. This CDR3 contains 16 residues. CDR3 loop: CASSPRQGAGTDTQYF. Written as DNA, the CDR3 is TGTGCCAGCAGCCCCCGACAGGGGGCAGGCACAGATACGCAGTATTTT.

This chain links TRBV4-2 with TRBJ2-1; D not resolved. CDR1 is LGHNA and CDR2 is YNFKEQ in the germline V gene. This CDR3 has 15 residues. V shed 0 bases and J shed 0 bases, with 6 bases lying between them. CDR3: CASSQESLSYNEQFF. In nucleotides, the CDR3 is TGTGCCAGCAGCCAAGAGTCTCTCTCCTACAATGAGCAGTTCTTC.

This clone was recorded a few times. The same CDR3 is also encoded by other DNA sequences in this sample. This chain joins TRBV6-1 and TRBJ2-3, with TRBD1 identical over 9 bases. In germline, CDR1 is MNHNS, CDR2 SASEGT. Trimming cost V 3 bases and J 6 bases; bases outside gene matches: 1. The CDR3 is 13 residues long. The CDR3 coding sequence is TGTGCCAGCAGTGAGGGGACAGGGGATACGCAGTATTTT. This gives the protein CASSEGTGDTQYF.

The gene calls are TRBV2 and TRBJ2-7; D might be TRBD2 (5 bases). V was cut by 7 bases and J by 3 bases, with 19 bases left in between. The CDR3 is 15 amino acids. The germline V gene encodes CDR1 SNHLY and CDR2 FYNNEI. DNA of the CDR3: TGTGCCAGCACCCCCCCCGGTCCTGGAGGCTACGAGCAGTACTTC. Protein product: CASTPPGPGGYEQYF.

The rearrangement links TRBV7-2 to TRBJ2-2; 15 bases map to TRBD2. V lost 5 bases and J lost 7; bases outside the gene matches: 8. Germline CDR1 reads SGHTA; CDR2 reads FQGNSA. The CDR3 covers 17 residues. In nucleotides, the CDR3 is TGTGCCAGCAGCCTTCGGACTAGCGGGGGGGCCTTCGGGGAGCTGTTTTTT. Translating gives CASSLRTSGGAFGELFF.

The rearrangement uses TRBV6-6 and TRBJ1-5; D is undetermined. This CDR3 region has 13 residues. Deletions cut 6 bases from V and 3 bases from J, with 9 bases between. Germline assignment: CDR1 MNHNY and CDR2 SVGAGI (reference sequence). CDR3 nucleotides: TGTGCCAGCAGGCAAGGGAACAATCAGCCCCAGCATTTT. It yields the protein CASRQGNNQPQHF.

This clone was detected only a few times. Written as DNA, the CDR3 is TGCAGCGTTGCGAGTGAAGGTGGCTACACCTTC. It translates to CSVASEGGYTF. The chain joins TRBV29-1 to TRBJ1-2; D gene uncertain. Trimming left V 4 bases short and J 7 bases short, with 10 bases between. Germline CDR1 is SQVTM and CDR2 is ANQGSEA. CDR3 length equals 11 residues.